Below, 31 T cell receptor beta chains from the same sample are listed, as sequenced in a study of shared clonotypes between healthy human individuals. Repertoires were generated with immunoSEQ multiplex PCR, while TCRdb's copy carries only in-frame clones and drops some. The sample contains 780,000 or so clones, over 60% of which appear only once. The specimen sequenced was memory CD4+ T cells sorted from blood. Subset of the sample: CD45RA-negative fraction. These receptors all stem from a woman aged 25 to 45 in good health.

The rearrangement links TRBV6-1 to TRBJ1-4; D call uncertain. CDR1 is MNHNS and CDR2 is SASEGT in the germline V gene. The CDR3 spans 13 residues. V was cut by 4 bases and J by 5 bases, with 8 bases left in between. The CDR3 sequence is CASSGTRNEKLFF. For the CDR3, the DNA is TGTGCCAGCAGTGGCACGAGGAATGAAAAACTGTTTTTT.

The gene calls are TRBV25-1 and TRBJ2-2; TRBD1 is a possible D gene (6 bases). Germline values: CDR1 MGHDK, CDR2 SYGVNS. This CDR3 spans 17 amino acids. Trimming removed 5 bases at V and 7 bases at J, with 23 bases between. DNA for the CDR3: TGTGCCAGCAGTAACTTTCGAGAAGGGCAGGGGAACGGGGAGCTGTTTTTT. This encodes CASSNFREGQGNGELFF.

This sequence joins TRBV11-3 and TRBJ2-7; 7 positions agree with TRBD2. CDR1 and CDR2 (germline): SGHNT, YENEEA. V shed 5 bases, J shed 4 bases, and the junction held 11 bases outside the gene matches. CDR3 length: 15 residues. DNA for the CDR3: TGTGCCAGCAGCATAATTAGCGGGCGACCTTACGAGCAGTACTTC. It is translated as CASSIISGRPYEQYF.

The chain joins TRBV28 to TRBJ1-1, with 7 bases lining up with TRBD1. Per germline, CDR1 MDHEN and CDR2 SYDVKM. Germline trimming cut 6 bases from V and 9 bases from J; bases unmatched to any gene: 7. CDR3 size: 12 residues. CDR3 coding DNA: TGTGCCAGCAGACCAGGGACAGATCAAGCTTTCTTT. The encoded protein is CASRPGTDQAFF.

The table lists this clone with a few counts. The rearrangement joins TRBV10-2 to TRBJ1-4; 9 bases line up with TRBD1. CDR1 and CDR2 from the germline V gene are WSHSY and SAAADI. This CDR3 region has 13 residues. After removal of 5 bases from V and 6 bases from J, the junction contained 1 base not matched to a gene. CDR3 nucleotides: TGCGCCAGCAGTCGGACAGGGGATGAAAAACTGTTTTTT. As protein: CASSRTGDEKLFF.

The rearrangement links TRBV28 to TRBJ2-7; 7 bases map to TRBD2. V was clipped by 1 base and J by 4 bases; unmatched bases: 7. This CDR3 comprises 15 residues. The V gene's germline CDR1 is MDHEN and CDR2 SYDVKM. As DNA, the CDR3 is TGTGCCAGCAGTTTATATGGGGGAGGGCCGTACGAGCAGTACTTC. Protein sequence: CASSLYGGGPYEQYF.

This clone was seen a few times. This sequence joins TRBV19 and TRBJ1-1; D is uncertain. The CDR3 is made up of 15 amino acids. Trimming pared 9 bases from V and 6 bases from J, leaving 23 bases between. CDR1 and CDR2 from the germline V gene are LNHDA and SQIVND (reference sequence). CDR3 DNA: TGTGCCAGCGGTAAGGGTATCGGGTCAAATGCTGAAGCTTTCTTT. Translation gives CASGKGIGSNAEAFF.

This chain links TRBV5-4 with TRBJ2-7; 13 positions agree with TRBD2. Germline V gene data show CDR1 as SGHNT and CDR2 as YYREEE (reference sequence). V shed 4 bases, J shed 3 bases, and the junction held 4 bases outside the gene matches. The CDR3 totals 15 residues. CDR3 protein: CASSSGLAGDYEQYF. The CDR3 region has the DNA TGTGCCAGCAGCAGCGGACTAGCGGGGGACTACGAGCAGTACTTC.

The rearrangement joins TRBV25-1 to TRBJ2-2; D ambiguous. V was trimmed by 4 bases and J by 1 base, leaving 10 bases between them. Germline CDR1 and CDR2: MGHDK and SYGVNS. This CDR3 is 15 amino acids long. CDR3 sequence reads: CASSGPPLNTGELFF. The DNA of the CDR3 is TGTGCCAGCAGTGGTCCCCCCTTGAACACCGGGGAGCTGTTTTTT.

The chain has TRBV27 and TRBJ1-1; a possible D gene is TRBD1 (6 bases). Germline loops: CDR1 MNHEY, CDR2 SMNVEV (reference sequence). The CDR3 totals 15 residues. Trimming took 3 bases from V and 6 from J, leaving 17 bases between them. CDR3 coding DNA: TGTGCCAGCAGTTTCAGGGAGGGCTCAGGGGCTGAAGCTTTCTTT. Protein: CASSFREGSGAEAFF.

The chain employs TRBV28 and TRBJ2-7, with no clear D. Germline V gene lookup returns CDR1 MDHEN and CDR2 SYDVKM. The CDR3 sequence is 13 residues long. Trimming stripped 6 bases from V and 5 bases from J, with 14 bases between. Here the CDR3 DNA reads TGTGCCAGCAGCCCACCCCCCACGGACGAGCAGTACTTC. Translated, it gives CASSPPPTDEQYF. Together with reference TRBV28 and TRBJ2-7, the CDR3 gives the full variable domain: DVKVTQSSRYLVKRTGEKVFLECVQDMDHENMFWYRQDPGLGLRLIYFSYDVKMKEKGDIPEGYSVSREKKERFSLILESASTNQTSMYLCASSPPPTDEQYFGPGTRLTVT.

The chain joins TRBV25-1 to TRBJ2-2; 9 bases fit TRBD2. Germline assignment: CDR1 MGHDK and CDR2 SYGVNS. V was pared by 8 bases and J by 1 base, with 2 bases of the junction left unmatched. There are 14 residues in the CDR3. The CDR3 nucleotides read TGTGCCAGCTTAGCGGGAGAGAACACCGGGGAGCTGTTTTTT. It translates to CASLAGENTGELFF.

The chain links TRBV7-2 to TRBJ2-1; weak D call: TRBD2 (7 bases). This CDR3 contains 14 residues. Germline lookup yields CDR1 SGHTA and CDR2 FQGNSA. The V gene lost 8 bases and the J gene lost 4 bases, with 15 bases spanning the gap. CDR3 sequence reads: CASLKGGVYNEQFF. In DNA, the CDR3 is TGTGCCAGCCTGAAAGGGGGGGTTTACAATGAGCAGTTCTTC.

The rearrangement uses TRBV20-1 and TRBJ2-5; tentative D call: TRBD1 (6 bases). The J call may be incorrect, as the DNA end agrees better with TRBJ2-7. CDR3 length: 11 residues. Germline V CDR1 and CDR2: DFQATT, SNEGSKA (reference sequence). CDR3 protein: CSAKTGFEQYF. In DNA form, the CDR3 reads TGCAGTGCTAAAACAGGGTTCGAGCAGTACTTC.

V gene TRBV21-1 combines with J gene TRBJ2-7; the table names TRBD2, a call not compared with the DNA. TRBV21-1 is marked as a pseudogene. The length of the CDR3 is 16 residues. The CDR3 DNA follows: TGTGCCAGCGTACGACAAAATGGGACTAGCGGCTACGAGCAGTACTTC. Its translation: CASVRQNGTSGYEQYF.

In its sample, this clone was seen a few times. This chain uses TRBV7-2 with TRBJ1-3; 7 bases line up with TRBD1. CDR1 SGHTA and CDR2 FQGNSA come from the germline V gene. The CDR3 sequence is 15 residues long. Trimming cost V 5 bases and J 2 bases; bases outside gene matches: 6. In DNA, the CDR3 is TGTGCCAGCAGCGCCTGGACAGGTACTGGAAACACCATATATTTT. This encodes CASSAWTGTGNTIYF.

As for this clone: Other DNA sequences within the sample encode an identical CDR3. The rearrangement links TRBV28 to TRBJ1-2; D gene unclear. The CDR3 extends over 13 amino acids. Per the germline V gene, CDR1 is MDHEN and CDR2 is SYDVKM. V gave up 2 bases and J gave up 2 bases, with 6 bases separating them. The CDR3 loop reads CASSLDGNYGYTF. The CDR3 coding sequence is TGTGCCAGCAGTTTAGACGGGAACTATGGCTACACCTTC.

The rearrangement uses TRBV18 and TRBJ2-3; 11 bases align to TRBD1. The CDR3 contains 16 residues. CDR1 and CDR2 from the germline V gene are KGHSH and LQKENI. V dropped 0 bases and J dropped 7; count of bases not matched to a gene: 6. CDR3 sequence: CASSPPRTGGVNTQYF. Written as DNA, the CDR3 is TGTGCCAGCTCACCACCCCGGACAGGGGGCGTGAATACGCAGTATTTT.

For the CDR3, the DNA is TGTGCCAGCAGTTATCAGGGCCGGGGAACTGAAGCTTTCTTT. The encoded protein is CASSYQGRGTEAFF. The chain couples TRBV28 to TRBJ1-1, with a tentative D call TRBD1 (5 bases). CDR3 length: 14 amino acids. Trimming stripped 4 bases from V and 5 bases from J, with 14 bases between. Looked up from germline, CDR1 is MDHEN and CDR2 is SYDVKM.

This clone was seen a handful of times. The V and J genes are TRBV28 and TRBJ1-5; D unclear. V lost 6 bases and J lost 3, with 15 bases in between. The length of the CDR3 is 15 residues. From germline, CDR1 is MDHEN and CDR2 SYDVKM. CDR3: CASSRLVGINQPQHF. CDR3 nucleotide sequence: TGTGCCAGCAGCCGGTTGGTGGGGATCAATCAGCCCCAGCATTTT.

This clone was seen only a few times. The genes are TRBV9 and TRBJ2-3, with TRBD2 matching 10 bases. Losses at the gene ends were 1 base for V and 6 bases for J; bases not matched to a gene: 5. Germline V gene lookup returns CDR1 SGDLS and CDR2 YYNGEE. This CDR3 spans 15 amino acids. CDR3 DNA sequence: TGTGCCAGCAGCGTAAGGGCTAGCGGGAGTGATACGCAGTATTTT. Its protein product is CASSVRASGSDTQYF.

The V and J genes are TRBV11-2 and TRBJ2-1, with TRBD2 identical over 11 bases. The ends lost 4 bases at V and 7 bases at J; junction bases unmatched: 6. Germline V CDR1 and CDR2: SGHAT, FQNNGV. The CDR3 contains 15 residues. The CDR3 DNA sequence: TGTGCCAGCAGCTCTACTAGCGGGAGACATAATGAGCAGTTCTTC. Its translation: CASSSTSGRHNEQFF.

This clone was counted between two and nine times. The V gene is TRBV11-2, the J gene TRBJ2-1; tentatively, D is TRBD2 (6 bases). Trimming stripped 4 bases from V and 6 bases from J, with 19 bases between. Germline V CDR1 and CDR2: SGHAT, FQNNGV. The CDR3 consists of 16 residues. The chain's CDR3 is CASSSFRWEAPNEQFF. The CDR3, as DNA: TGTGCCAGCAGCTCTTTTAGGTGGGAGGCCCCCAATGAGCAGTTCTTC.

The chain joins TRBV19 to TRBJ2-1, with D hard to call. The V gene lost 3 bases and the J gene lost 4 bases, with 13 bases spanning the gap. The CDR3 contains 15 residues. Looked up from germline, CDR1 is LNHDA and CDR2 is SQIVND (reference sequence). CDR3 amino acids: CASSITYPPYNEQFF. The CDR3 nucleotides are TGTGCCAGTAGTATTACATATCCGCCGTACAATGAGCAGTTCTTC. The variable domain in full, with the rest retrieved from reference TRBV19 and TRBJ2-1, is DGGITQSPKYLFRKEGQNVTLSCEQNLNHDAMYWYRQDPGQGLRLIYYSQIVNDFQKGDIAEGYSVSREKKESFPLTVTSAQKNPTAFYLCASSITYPPYNEQFFGPGTRLTVL.

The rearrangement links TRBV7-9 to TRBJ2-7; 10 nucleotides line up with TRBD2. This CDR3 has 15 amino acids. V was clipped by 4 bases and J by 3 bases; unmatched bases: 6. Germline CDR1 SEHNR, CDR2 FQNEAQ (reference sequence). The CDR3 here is CASSSALAGLYEQYF. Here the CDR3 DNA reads TGTGCCAGCAGCTCCGCACTAGCGGGGCTCTACGAGCAGTACTTC. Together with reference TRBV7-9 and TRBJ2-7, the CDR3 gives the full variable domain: DTGVSQNPRHKITKRGQNVTFRCDPISEHNRLYWYRQTLGQGPEFLTYFQNEAQLEKSRLLSDRFSAERPKGSFSTLEIQRTEQGDSAMYLCASSSALAGLYEQYFGPGTRLTVT.

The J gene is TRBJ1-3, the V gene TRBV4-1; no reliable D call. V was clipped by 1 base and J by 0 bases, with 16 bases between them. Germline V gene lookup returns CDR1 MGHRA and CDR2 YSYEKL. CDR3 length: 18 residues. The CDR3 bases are TGCGCCAGCAGCCAAGGGTGGCTGGCACAGCTCTCTGGAAACACCATATATTTT. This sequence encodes CASSQGWLAQLSGNTIYF.

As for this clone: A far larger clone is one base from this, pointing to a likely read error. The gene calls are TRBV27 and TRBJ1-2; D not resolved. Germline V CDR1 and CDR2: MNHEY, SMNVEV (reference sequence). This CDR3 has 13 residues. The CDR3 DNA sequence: TGTGCCAGCAAGGTAAGGTCCTACTATGGCTACATCTTC. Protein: CASKVRSYYGYIF.

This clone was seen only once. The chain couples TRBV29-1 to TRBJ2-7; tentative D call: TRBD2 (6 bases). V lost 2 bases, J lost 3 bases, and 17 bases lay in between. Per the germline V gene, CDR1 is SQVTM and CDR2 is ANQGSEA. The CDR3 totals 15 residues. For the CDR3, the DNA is TGCAGCGTTGAAATGGCCACCGGGAGAGGCTACGAGCAGTACTTC. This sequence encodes CSVEMATGRGYEQYF.

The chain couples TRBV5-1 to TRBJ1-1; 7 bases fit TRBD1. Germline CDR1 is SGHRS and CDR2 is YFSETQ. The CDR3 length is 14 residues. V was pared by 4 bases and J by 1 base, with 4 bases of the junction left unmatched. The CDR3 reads CASSAGQRNTEAFF. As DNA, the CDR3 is TGCGCCAGCAGCGCGGGACAGAGGAACACTGAAGCTTTCTTT.

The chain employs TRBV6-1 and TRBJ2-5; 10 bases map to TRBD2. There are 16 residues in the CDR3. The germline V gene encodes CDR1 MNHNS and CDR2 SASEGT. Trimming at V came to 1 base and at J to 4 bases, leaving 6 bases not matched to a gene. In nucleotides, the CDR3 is TGTGCCAGCAGTGAAGGGGTAGCGGGAGGAACAGAGACCCAGTACTTC. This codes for CASSEGVAGGTETQYF.

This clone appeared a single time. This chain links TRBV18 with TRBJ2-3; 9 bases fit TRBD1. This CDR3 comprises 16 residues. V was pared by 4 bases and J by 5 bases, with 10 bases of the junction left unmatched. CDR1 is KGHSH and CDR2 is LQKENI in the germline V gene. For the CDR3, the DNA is TGTGCCAGCTCACTGACCGGGACAGGGATATTAGATACGCAGTATTTT. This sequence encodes CASSLTGTGILDTQYF.